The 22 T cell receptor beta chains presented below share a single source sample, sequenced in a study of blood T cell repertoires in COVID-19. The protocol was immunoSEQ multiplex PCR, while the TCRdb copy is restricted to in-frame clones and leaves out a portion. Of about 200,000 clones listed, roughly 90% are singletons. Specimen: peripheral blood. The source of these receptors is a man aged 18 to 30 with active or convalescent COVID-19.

The CDR3 bases are TGTGCCAGCAGCTTAGCGGTTGTCACCGGGATGGCTGGAAACACCATATATTTT. As protein: CASSLAVVTGMAGNTIYF. V is TRBV7-2 and J is TRBJ1-3; no firm D call. Per the germline V gene, CDR1 is SGHTA and CDR2 is FQGNSA. CDR3 length: 18 amino acids. The germline V and J ends were trimmed by 0 bases and 2 bases, with 17 bases remaining between them.

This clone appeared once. The CDR3 is CASSIVRESTEAFF. The CDR3 nucleotides read TGTGCCAGTAGTATTGTCAGGGAAAGCACTGAAGCTTTCTTT. The chain combines TRBV19 with TRBJ1-1; the D gene is possibly TRBD1 (5 bases). CDR1 LNHDA and CDR2 SQIVND come from the germline V gene (reference sequence). The V end lost 3 bases, the J end lost 4 bases, and 12 bases lay between the germline ends. This CDR3 spans 14 amino acids.

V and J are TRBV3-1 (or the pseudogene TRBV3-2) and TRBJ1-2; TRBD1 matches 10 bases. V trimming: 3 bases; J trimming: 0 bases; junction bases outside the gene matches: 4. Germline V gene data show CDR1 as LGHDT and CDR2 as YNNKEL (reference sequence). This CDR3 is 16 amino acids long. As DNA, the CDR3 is TGTGCCAGCAGCCACCACGGACAGGGGGCTAACTATGGCTACACCTTC. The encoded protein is CASSHHGQGANYGYTF.

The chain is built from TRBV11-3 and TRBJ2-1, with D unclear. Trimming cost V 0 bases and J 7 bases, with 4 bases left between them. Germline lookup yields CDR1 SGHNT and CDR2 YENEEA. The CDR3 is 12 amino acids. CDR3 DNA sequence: TGTGCCAGCAGCTTAGATCCGAATGAGCAGTTCTTC. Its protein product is CASSLDPNEQFF.

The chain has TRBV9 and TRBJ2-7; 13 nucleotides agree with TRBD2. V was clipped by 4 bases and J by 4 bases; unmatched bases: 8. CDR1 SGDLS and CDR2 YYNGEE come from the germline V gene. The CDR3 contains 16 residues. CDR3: CASSLGTSGIGYEQYF. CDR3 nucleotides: TGTGCCAGCAGCCTCGGGACTAGCGGGATAGGATACGAGCAGTACTTC.

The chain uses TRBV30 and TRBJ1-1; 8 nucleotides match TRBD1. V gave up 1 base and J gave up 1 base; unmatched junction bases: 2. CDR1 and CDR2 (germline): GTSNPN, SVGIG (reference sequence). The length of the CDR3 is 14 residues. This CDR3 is CAWSAGQGNTEAFF. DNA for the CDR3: TGTGCCTGGAGTGCCGGACAGGGGAACACTGAAGCTTTCTTT.

The CDR3 nucleotides read TGTGCCAGCAGCTTATCTCCGAGGAACACTGAAGCTTTCTTT. The encoded protein is CASSLSPRNTEAFF. The chain employs TRBV7-2 and TRBJ1-1, with D unresolved. The V gene's germline CDR1 is SGHTA and CDR2 FQGNSA. The CDR3 totals 14 residues. The ends were cut back, 2 bases at V and 1 base at J, with 8 bases in the middle.

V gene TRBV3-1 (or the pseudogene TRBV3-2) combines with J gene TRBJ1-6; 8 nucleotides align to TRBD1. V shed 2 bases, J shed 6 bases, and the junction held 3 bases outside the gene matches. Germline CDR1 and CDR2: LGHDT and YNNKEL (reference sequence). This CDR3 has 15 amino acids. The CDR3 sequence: CASSQTGTGNSPLHF. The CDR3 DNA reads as TGTGCCAGCAGCCAAACAGGGACAGGTAATTCACCCCTCCACTTT.

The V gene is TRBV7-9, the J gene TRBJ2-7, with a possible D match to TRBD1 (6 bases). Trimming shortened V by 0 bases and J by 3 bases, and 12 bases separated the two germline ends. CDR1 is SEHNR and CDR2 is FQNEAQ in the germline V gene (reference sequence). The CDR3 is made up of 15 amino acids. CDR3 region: CASSLAQGTNYEQYF. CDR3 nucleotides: TGTGCCAGCAGCTTAGCTCAGGGGACAAACTACGAGCAGTACTTC.

Written as DNA, the CDR3 is TGTGCCACCAGTGATTCGACAGTAGAGACCCAGTACTTC. Translating gives CATSDSTVETQYF. The chain is built from TRBV24-1 and TRBJ2-5; D perhaps matches TRBD1 (5 bases). In germline, CDR1 is KGHDR, CDR2 SFDVKD. V was cut by 2 bases and J by 4 bases, with 7 bases left in between. The CDR3 spans 13 residues.

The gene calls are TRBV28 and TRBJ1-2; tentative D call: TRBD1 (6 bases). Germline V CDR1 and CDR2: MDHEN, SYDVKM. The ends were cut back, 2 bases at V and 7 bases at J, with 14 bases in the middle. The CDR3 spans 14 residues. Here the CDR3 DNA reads TGTGCCAGCAGTTTAGGCGGGGGCGCAGGTGGCTACACCTTC. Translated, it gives CASSLGGGAGGYTF.

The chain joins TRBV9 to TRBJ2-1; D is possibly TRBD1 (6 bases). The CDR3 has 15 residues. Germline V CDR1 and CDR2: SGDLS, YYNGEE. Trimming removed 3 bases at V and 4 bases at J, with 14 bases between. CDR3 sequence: CASSAGVPGYNEQFF. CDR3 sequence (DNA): TGTGCCAGCAGCGCAGGGGTGCCGGGTTACAATGAGCAGTTCTTC.

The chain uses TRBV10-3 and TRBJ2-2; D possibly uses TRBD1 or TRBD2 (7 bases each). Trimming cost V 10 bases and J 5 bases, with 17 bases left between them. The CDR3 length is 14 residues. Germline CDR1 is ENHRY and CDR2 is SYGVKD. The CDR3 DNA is TGTGCCACCAGCGGGGACAGACGAACCGGGGAGCTGTTTTTT. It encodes CATSGDRRTGELFF.

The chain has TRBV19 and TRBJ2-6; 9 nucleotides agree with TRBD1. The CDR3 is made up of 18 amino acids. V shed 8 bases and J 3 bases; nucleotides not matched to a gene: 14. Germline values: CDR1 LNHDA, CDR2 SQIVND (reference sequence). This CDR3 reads CASRPGQGRSSGANVLTF. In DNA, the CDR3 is TGTGCCAGTCGACCGGGACAGGGAAGGTCGAGTGGGGCCAACGTCCTGACTTTC. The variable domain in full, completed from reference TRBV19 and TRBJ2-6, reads DGGITQSPKYLFRKEGQNVTLSCEQNLNHDAMYWYRQDPGQGLRLIYYSQIVNDFQKGDIAEGYSVSREKKESFPLTVTSAQKNPTAFYLCASRPGQGRSSGANVLTFGAGSRLTVL.

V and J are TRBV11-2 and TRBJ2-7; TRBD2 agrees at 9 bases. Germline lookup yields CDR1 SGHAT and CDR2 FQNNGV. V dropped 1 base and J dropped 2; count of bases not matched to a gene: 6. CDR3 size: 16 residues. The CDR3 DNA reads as TGTGCCAGCAGCTTAGTAGCGGGAGTAGGGCCCTACGAGCAGTACTTC. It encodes CASSLVAGVGPYEQYF.

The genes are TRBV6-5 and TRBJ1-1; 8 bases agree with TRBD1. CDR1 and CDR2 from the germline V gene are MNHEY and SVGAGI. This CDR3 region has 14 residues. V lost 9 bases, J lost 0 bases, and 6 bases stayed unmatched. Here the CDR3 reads CASHRDRLNTEAFF. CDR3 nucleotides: TGTGCCAGTCACCGGGACAGGCTGAACACTGAAGCTTTCTTT.

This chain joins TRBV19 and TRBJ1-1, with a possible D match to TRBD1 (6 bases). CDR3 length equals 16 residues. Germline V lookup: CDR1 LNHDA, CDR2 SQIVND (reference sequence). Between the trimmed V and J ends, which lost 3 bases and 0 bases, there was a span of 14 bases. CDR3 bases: TGTGCCAGTAGTATTCAGGCAGGGGCCCTGAACACTGAAGCTTTCTTT. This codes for CASSIQAGALNTEAFF.

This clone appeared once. This CDR3 is CANSGSIDTEAFF. Here the CDR3 DNA reads TGTGCCAACTCCGGGTCTATCGACACTGAAGCTTTCTTT. V and J are TRBV10-3 and TRBJ1-1; D is ambiguous. CDR1 is ENHRY and CDR2 is SYGVKD in the germline V gene. The V end was cut by 10 bases, the J end by 3 bases, with 15 bases between. There are 13 residues in the CDR3.

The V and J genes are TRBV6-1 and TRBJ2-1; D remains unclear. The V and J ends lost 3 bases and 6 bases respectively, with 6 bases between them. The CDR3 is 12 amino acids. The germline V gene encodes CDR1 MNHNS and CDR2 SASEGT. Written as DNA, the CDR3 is TGTGCCAGCAGTGATAGAAGCAATGAGCAGTTCTTC. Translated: CASSDRSNEQFF.

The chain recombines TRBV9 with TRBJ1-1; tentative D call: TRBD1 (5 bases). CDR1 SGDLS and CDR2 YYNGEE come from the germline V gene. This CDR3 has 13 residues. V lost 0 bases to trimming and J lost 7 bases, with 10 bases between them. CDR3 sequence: CASSVDPGVEAFF. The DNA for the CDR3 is TGTGCCAGCAGCGTAGACCCGGGGGTTGAAGCTTTCTTT.

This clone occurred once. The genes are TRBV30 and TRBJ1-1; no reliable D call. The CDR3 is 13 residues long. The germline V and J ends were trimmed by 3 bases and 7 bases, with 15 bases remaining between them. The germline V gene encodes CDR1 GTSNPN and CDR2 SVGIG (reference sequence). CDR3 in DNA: TGTGCCTGGAGCGATACAGTGGTGGGTGAAGCTTTCTTT. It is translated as CAWSDTVVGEAFF.

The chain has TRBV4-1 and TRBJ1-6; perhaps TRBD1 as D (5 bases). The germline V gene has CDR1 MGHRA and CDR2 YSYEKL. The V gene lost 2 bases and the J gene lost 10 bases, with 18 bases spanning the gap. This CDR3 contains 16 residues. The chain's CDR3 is CASSQSLQAAWSPLHF. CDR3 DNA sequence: TGCGCCAGCAGCCAATCTCTACAGGCCGCTTGGTCACCCCTCCACTTT.